The subject of this entry is one T cell receptor beta chain. The antigen remains unidentified. The assay was immunoSEQ multiplex PCR, and TCRdb's table has in-frame clones only and misses some. This sample has fewer than 150,000 clones, with about 93% found just once. These data belong to a study of T cell responses to AZD1222 COVID-19 vaccine. General observations from the study: The study found vaccine-associated CD4 TCRs spanning spike, dominant at 160-218 and 743-854.

V dropped 4 bases and J dropped 4; count of bases not matched to a gene: 7. The CDR3 consists of 15 residues. CDR1 is SGHDT and CDR2 is YYEEEE in the germline V gene. This TCR came from an adult in good health. The rearrangement joins TRBV5-6 to TRBJ1-4; TRBD1 aligns across 7 bases. This sample comprised peripheral blood, obtained on day 0 of AZD1222 vaccination. The CDR3 DNA sequence: TGTGCCAGCAGCACCTCCGGGACAGATAATGAAAAACTGTTTTTT. This sequence encodes CASSTSGTDNEKLFF.